Listed here are 9 T cell receptor beta chains from one sample, sequenced in a study of cytomegalovirus exposure and HLA in healthy donors. A multiplex PCR was run with 60 Vbeta primers and 13 Jbeta primers. Measured with immunoSEQ multiplex PCR; TCRdb has only the in-frame clones, and not every one. This sample yields some 130,000 clones, of which 50% to 75% are seen a single time; 2% to 3% belongs to the top ten. The sequencing sample was made of PBMCs. The receptors were gathered from a woman aged 40 to 50 in good health and CMV-seronegative.

This chain links TRBV2 with TRBJ1-5, with 8 nucleotides matching TRBD1. Germline values: CDR1 SNHLY, CDR2 FYNNEI. CDR3 size: 14 residues. The trim removed 4 bases at V and 8 bases at J, leaving 7 bases unmatched. CDR3 protein: CASSGQGRREPQHF. CDR3 DNA: TGTGCCAGCAGTGGACAGGGGCGGAGGGAGCCCCAGCATTTT.

The J gene is TRBJ2-3, the V gene TRBV7-3; 8 positions match TRBD1. Unmatched junction bases numbered 9, after V lost 5 bases and J lost 2 bases. The CDR3 runs 16 residues. In germline, CDR1 is SGHTA, CDR2 FQGTGA. This CDR3 reads CASSPGQGRLTDTQYF. CDR3 coding DNA: TGTGCCAGCAGCCCAGGACAGGGCCGACTCACAGATACGCAGTATTTT. Filled out from reference TRBV7-3 and TRBJ2-3, the complete variable domain reads GAGVSQTPSNKVTEKGKYVELRCDPISGHTALYWYRQSLGQGPEFLIYFQGTGAADDSGLPNDRFFAVRPEGSVSTLKIQRTERGDSAVYLCASSPGQGRLTDTQYFGPGTRLTVL.

The chain has TRBV28 and TRBJ1-6; D is perhaps TRBD1 (6 bases). Germline CDR1 and CDR2: MDHEN and SYDVKM. Trimming took 6 bases from V and 16 from J, leaving 28 bases between them. The CDR3 spans 16 residues. The CDR3 DNA follows: TGTGCCAGCAGCACCTCGGGACACCGGTTTAGCAGAGCTCTCCACTTT. It encodes CASSTSGHRFSRALHF.

The genes are TRBV30 and TRBJ1-1; D is unresolved. Trimming took 3 bases from V and 5 from J, leaving 7 bases between them. The germline gives CDR1 GTSNPN, CDR2 SVGIG (reference sequence). The CDR3 is 11 amino acids. CDR3 sequence: CAWSRVTEAFF. The CDR3 DNA follows: TGTGCCTGGAGCCGCGTGACTGAAGCTTTCTTT.

This clone was detected once. The chain carries TRBV5-6 and TRBJ1-2; perhaps TRBD1 as D (6 bases). The CDR3 covers 14 residues. Germline-derived CDR1 and CDR2 are SGHDT and YYEEEE. Trimming stripped 0 bases from V and 7 bases from J, with 13 bases between. CDR3 protein: CASSLGQALGGYTF. The CDR3 DNA reads as TGTGCCAGCAGCTTGGGACAGGCCCTGGGTGGCTACACCTTC.

This clone was detected only a few times. The chain employs TRBV9 and TRBJ1-1; TRBD1 aligns across 9 bases. The junction had 1 base not matched to a gene; V was cut back by 3 bases and J by 4 bases. Germline V lookup: CDR1 SGDLS, CDR2 YYNGEE. The CDR3 is made up of 13 amino acids. CDR3 residues: CASSATGGTEAFF. As DNA, the CDR3 is TGTGCCAGCAGCGCGACAGGGGGCACTGAAGCTTTCTTT.

The count of this clone is one. The rearrangement uses TRBV19 and TRBJ1-1, with TRBD1 as a possible D gene (5 bases). The CDR3 is 14 amino acids. Trimming left V 7 bases short and J 0 bases short, with 12 bases between. In germline, CDR1 is LNHDA, CDR2 SQIVND (reference sequence). The CDR3 is CASNPGLVNTEAFF. As DNA, the CDR3 is TGTGCCAGTAATCCAGGGTTAGTGAACACTGAAGCTTTCTTT.

CDR3 residues: CASSFVGGETQYF. In DNA form, the CDR3 reads TGTGCCAGCAGTTTTGTGGGGGGGGAGACCCAGTACTTC. The chain is built from TRBV27 and TRBJ2-5; 7 bases line up with TRBD2. V trimming: 3 bases; J trimming: 5 bases; junction bases outside the gene matches: 3. The CDR3 runs 13 residues. Germline CDR1 MNHEY, CDR2 SMNVEV (reference sequence).

The chain couples TRBV7-6 to TRBJ2-2; perhaps TRBD1 as D (6 bases). The CDR3 has 14 amino acids. The V end lost 3 bases, the J end lost 6 bases, and 11 bases lay between the germline ends. The germline gives CDR1 SGHVS, CDR2 FNYEAQ. CDR3 nucleotides: TGTGCCAGCAGCTTGGGACAAAAGGCCGGGGAGCTGTTTTTT. Its protein is CASSLGQKAGELFF.